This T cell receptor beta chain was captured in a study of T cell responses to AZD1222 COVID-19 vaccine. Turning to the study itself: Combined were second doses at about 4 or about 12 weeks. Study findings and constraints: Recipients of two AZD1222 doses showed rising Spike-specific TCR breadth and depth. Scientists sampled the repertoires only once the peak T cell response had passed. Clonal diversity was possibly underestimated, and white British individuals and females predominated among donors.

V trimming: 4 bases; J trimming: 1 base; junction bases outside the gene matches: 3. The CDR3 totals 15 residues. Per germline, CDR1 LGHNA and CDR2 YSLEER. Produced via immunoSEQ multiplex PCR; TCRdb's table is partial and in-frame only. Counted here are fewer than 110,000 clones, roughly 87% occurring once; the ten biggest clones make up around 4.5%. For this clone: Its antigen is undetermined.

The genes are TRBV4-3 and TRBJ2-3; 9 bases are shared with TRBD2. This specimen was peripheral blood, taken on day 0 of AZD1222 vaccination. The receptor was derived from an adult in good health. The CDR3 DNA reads TGCGCCAGCAGCCGTAGCGGGGGAGGCACAGATACGCAGTATTTT. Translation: CASSRSGGGTDTQYF.